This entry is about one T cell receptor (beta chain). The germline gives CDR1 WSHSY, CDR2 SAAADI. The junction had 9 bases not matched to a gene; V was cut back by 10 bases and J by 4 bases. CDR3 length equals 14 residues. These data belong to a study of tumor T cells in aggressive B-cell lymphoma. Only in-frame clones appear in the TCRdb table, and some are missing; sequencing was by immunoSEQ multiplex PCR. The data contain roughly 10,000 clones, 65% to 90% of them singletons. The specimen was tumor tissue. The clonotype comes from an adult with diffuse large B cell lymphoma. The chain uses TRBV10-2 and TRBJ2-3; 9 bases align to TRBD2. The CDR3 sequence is CATRDSGRPDTQYF. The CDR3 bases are TGCGCCACCCGGGATAGCGGGAGACCAGATACGCAGTATTTT.